What follows are 25 T cell receptor beta chains derived from one specimen sequenced in a study of PD-L1 blockade in urothelial cancer. Time point specified: pretreatment peripheral blood. Assay used: immunoSEQ multiplex PCR; TCRdb lists only in-frame clones, some missing. The sample records fewer than 85,000 clones, 80% to 85% being singletons. Specimen: PBMCs, collected around atezolizumab (anti-PD-L1) treatment. The receptor source for this set is a woman in her seventies with urothelial cancer.

This clone showed up just a few times. V is TRBV19 and J is TRBJ2-1; weak D call: TRBD1 (6 bases). Germline CDR1 and CDR2: LNHDA and SQIVND (reference sequence). The CDR3 covers 14 residues. V dropped 5 bases and J dropped 0 bases, with 8 bases sitting between them. CDR3 DNA sequence: TGTGCCAGTAGTGAGGACAGCTCCTACAATGAGCAGTTCTTC. This translates into CASSEDSSYNEQFF.

The chain employs TRBV9 and TRBJ1-4, with TRBD1 matching 8 bases. CDR3 size: 15 residues. Trimming removed 0 bases from V and 4 bases from J; junction bases left unmatched: 2. Germline lookup yields CDR1 SGDLS and CDR2 YYNGEE. CDR3 residues: CASSVGTGFNEKLFF. The CDR3 DNA reads TGTGCCAGCAGCGTAGGGACAGGGTTTAATGAAAAACTGTTTTTT.

The chain joins TRBV5-1 to TRBJ1-4; 8 bases line up with TRBD1. V was clipped by 4 bases and J by 7 bases; unmatched bases: 6. Germline values: CDR1 SGHRS, CDR2 YFSETQ. This CDR3 region has 14 residues. For the CDR3, the DNA is TGCGCCAGCAGCACAGACAGGGGTGGTGAAAAACTGTTTTTT. Protein product: CASSTDRGGEKLFF.

The gene calls are TRBV25-1 and TRBJ2-3; 8 positions match TRBD2. The CDR3 runs 16 residues. The V gene's germline CDR1 is MGHDK and CDR2 SYGVNS. Trimming took 3 bases from V and 0 from J; bases not matched to a gene: 5. The CDR3 loop reads CASSDRTSSSTDTQYF. CDR3 DNA: TGTGCCAGCAGTGACCGGACTAGCTCTAGCACAGATACGCAGTATTTT.

The gene calls are TRBV7-8 and TRBJ1-2, with 8 bases lining up with TRBD1. CDR3 length equals 15 residues. J was trimmed by 7 bases and V by 4 bases; bases with no gene match: 11. From germline, CDR1 is SGHVS and CDR2 FQNEAQ. CDR3 residues: CASSSRTGTYGGYTF. The CDR3 nucleotides are TGTGCCAGCAGCTCCCGGACAGGGACATACGGTGGCTACACCTTC.

The rearrangement joins TRBV4-2 to TRBJ1-2; D is uncertain. The CDR3 length is 12 residues. CDR1 and CDR2 from the germline V gene are LGHNA and YNFKEQ. Trimming stripped 1 base from V and 11 bases from J, with 11 bases between. The CDR3 loop reads CASSQVGFGYTF. In DNA, the CDR3 is TGTGCCAGCAGCCAAGTGGGCTTTGGGTACACCTTC.

The V and J genes are TRBV5-4 and TRBJ2-1; D remains ambiguous. Germline V CDR1 and CDR2: SGHNT, YYREEE (reference sequence). This CDR3 comprises 12 residues. The V gene lost 0 bases and the J gene lost 9 bases, with 7 bases spanning the gap. CDR3 nucleotides: TGTGCCAGCAGCTTGGTTCTCGGTGAGCAGTTCTTC. It is translated as CASSLVLGEQFF.

The genes are TRBV19 and TRBJ2-4; 7 nucleotides line up with TRBD1. The trim removed 6 bases at V and 7 bases at J, leaving 15 bases unmatched. Germline V gives CDR1 LNHDA, CDR2 SQIVND (reference sequence). The CDR3 consists of 16 residues. Written as DNA, the CDR3 is TGTGCCAGTAGCCGCGCCACAGGGGTTCGGGGCAACATTCAGTACTTC. Its protein product is CASSRATGVRGNIQYF.

The rearrangement uses TRBV5-6 and TRBJ1-5, with 8 bases that match TRBD1. With 1 base clipped from V and 7 bases from J, the junction kept 4 bases outside the gene matches. The CDR3 extends over 14 amino acids. Per germline, CDR1 SGHDT and CDR2 YYEEEE. CDR3: CASSLQGAGQPQHF. DNA of the CDR3: TGTGCCAGCAGCTTGCAGGGGGCCGGCCAGCCCCAGCATTTT.

This clone showed up just a few times. Here the CDR3 DNA reads TGTGCCAGCAGCTTTATGATCGACAGGGTTAGTGGCTACACCTTC. Amino acid sequence: CASSFMIDRVSGYTF. The J gene is TRBJ1-2, the V gene TRBV5-6; 7 nucleotides agree with TRBD1. Germline trimming cut 2 bases from V and 7 bases from J; bases unmatched to any gene: 11. In germline, CDR1 is SGHDT, CDR2 YYEEEE. The length of the CDR3 is 15 residues.

CDR3 bases: TGTGCCTGGAGTGGGGGGCGTACTGAAGCTTTCTTT. This encodes CAWSGGRTEAFF. The rearrangement links TRBV30 to TRBJ1-1, with a tentative D call TRBD1 (6 bases). CDR1 is GTSNPN, CDR2 SVGIG, per germline (reference sequence). V lost 1 base and J lost 5, with 8 bases in between. CDR3 length: 12 residues.

This sequence joins TRBV30 and TRBJ2-2; 9 bases agree with TRBD1. Trimming took 7 bases from V and 1 from J; bases not matched to a gene: 16. The CDR3 totals 18 residues. The germline CDR1 and CDR2 sequences are GTSNPN and SVGIG (reference sequence). The CDR3 nucleotides are TGTGCCTTTTCGCTTATACCGGGACAGGGAGTGAACACCGGGGAGCTGTTTTTT. Its protein product is CAFSLIPGQGVNTGELFF.

This sequence joins TRBV27 and TRBJ2-3; 12 bases are shared with TRBD2. The ends lost 0 bases at V and 4 bases at J; junction bases unmatched: 2. The germline V gene has CDR1 MNHEY and CDR2 SMNVEV (reference sequence). This CDR3 is 16 amino acids long. The chain's CDR3 is CASSLSLAGGADTQYF. The CDR3 bases are TGTGCCAGCAGTTTATCACTAGCGGGAGGCGCAGATACGCAGTATTTT.

The CDR3 is CASSYSFSQETQYF. The CDR3 DNA follows: TGTGCCAGCAGTTACTCGTTCAGCCAAGAGACCCAGTACTTC. The J gene is TRBJ2-5, the V gene TRBV6-5; D gene uncertain. Germline V gene data show CDR1 as MNHEY and CDR2 as SVGAGI. V was pared by 0 bases and J by 1 base, with 6 bases between. The CDR3 sequence is 14 residues long.

V and J are TRBV2 and TRBJ1-1; D gene uncertain. CDR1 and CDR2 from the germline V gene are SNHLY and FYNNEI. This CDR3 has 14 residues. The germline V and J ends were trimmed by 8 bases and 6 bases, with 19 bases remaining between them. The CDR3 loop is CASPGPERMAEAFF. In DNA, the CDR3 is TGTGCCAGCCCGGGTCCCGAACGGATGGCTGAAGCTTTCTTT.

V gene TRBV10-1 combines with J gene TRBJ2-1; TRBD2 matches at 13 bases. The CDR3 is 15 amino acids. With V trimmed by 8 bases and J by 7 bases, 8 bases remained unmatched. Per germline, CDR1 WNHNN and CDR2 SYGVQD (reference sequence). The CDR3 region is CASSQLAGGSNEQFF. CDR3 DNA: TGCGCCAGCTCTCAACTAGCGGGAGGGAGTAATGAGCAGTTCTTC.

This chain links TRBV5-4 with TRBJ2-6, with D tentatively TRBD1 (5 bases). The length of the CDR3 is 18 residues. The V end was cut by 0 bases, the J end by 1 base, with 14 bases between. Germline CDR1 is SGHNT and CDR2 is YYREEE (reference sequence). CDR3 nucleotides: TGTGCCAGCAGCTTGGGGGGCTTCGGCGATTCTGGGGCCAACGTCCTGACTTTC. Protein product: CASSLGGFGDSGANVLTF.

The genes are TRBV7-8 and TRBJ2-1; 8 nucleotides line up with TRBD1. CDR3 length: 17 residues. Germline V gives CDR1 SGHVS, CDR2 FQNEAQ. V shed 1 base and J 4 bases; nucleotides not matched to a gene: 9. CDR3 DNA: TGTGCCAGCAGCTTAGTGCCGGGACAGGTAGTTTACAATGAGCAGTTCTTC. Protein: CASSLVPGQVVYNEQFF.

V usage is TRBV27 and J usage is TRBJ2-1; the match to TRBD2 covers 8 bases. Trimming removed 6 bases from V and 4 bases from J; junction bases left unmatched: 14. Germline-derived CDR1 and CDR2 are MNHEY and SMNVEV (reference sequence). The CDR3 covers 17 residues. The CDR3 loop reads CASRPTLAVTFYNEQFF. DNA of the CDR3: TGTGCCAGCAGACCTACACTAGCGGTGACTTTTTACAATGAGCAGTTCTTC.

The rearrangement joins TRBV2 to TRBJ2-5, with TRBD2 identical over 7 bases. Germline V lookup: CDR1 SNHLY, CDR2 FYNNEI. Trimming removed 8 bases from V and 5 bases from J; junction bases left unmatched: 8. The CDR3 extends over 13 amino acids. The CDR3 here is CASGPLATETQYF. In DNA form, the CDR3 reads TGTGCCAGCGGCCCACTAGCGACCGAGACCCAGTACTTC.

V gene TRBV4-2 combines with J gene TRBJ2-7; TRBD1 agrees at 8 bases. Germline V gene lookup returns CDR1 LGHNA and CDR2 YNFKEQ. Losses at the gene ends were 3 bases for V and 6 bases for J; bases not matched to a gene: 19. The CDR3 runs to 18 residues. CDR3 loop: CASSHSRFGGQGGFEQYF. For the CDR3, the DNA is TGTGCCAGCAGCCACTCAAGATTTGGTGGACAGGGCGGCTTCGAGCAGTACTTC.

The genes are TRBV5-1 and TRBJ2-7; D call uncertain. The V end was cut by 4 bases, the J end by 2 bases, with 7 bases between. The germline CDR1 and CDR2 sequences are SGHRS and YFSETQ. The CDR3 has 12 residues. CDR3 DNA: TGCGCCAGCAGCACCGGAGCCTACGAGCAGTACTTC. Amino acids: CASSTGAYEQYF.

In this sample, this clone turned up once. The CDR3 here is CASRQGGYEQYF. CDR3 coding DNA: TGTGCCAGTAGACAGGGTGGCTACGAGCAGTACTTC. The chain recombines TRBV2 with TRBJ2-7, with TRBD1 identical over 7 bases. V shed 9 bases, J shed 3 bases, and the junction held 5 bases outside the gene matches. This CDR3 is 12 amino acids long. Germline CDR1 reads SNHLY; CDR2 reads FYNNEI.

The chain employs TRBV18 and TRBJ2-7; the D gene is possibly TRBD2 (6 bases). The V gene lost 3 bases and the J gene lost 5 bases, with 17 bases spanning the gap. Germline V gene lookup returns CDR1 KGHSH and CDR2 LQKENI. The CDR3 is 15 residues long. CDR3 loop: CASSPPGGRFDEQYF. The CDR3, as DNA: TGTGCCAGCTCACCCCCCGGGGGTCGATTCGACGAGCAGTACTTC.

This clone was seen only once. The rearrangement joins TRBV4-3 to TRBJ2-3; possible D gene TRBD2, 6 bases. CDR3 length: 15 amino acids. Per germline, CDR1 LGHNA and CDR2 YSLEER. The V end lost 3 bases, the J end lost 6 bases, and 16 bases lay between the germline ends. This chain's CDR3 is CASSQGLKTGDTQYF. The CDR3 region has the DNA TGCGCCAGCAGCCAGGGACTCAAAACGGGGGATACGCAGTATTTT.